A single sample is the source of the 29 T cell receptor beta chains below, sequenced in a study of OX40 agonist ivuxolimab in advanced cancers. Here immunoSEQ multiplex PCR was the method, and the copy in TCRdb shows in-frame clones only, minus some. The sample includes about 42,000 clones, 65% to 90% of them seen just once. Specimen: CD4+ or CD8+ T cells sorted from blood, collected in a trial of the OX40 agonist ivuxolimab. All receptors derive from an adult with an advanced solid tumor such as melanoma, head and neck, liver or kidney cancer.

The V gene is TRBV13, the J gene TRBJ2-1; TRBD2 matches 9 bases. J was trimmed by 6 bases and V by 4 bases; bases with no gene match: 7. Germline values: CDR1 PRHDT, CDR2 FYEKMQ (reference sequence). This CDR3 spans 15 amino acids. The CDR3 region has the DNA TGTGCCAGCAGCTATGGGCTAGCGGGGTCCAATGAGCAGTTCTTC. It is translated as CASSYGLAGSNEQFF. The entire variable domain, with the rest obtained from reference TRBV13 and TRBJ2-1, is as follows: AAGVIQSPRHLIKEKRETATLKCYPIPRHDTVYWYQQGPGQDPQFLISFYEKMQSDKGSIPDRFSAQQFSDYHSELNMSSLELGDSALYFCASSYGLAGSNEQFFGPGTRLTVL.

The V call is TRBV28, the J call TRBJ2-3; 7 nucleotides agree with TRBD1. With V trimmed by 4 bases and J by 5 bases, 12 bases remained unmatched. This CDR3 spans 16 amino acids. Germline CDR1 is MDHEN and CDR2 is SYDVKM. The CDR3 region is CASSSLRQGSVDTQYF. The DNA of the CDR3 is TGTGCCAGCAGTTCCCTAAGACAGGGTAGCGTAGATACGCAGTATTTT.

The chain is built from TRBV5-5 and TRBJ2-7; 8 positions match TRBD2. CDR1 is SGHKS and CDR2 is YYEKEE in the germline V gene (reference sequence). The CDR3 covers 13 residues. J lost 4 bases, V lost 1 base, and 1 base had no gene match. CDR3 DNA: TGTGCCAGCAGCTTGACTAGCGGTTACGAGCAGTACTTC. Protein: CASSLTSGYEQYF.

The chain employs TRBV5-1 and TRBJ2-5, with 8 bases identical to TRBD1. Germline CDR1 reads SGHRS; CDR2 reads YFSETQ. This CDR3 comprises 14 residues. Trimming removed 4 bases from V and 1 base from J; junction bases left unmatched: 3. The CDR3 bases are TGCGCCAGCAGCCCGGACAGGGCCCAAGAGACCCAGTACTTC. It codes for CASSPDRAQETQYF.

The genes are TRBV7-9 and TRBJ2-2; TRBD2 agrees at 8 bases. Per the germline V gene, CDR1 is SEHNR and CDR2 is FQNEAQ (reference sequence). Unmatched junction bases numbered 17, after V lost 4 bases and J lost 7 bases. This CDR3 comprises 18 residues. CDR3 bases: TGTGCCAGCAGCTCACCGGGCGGACTCCTCGGGAGGGGCGGGGAGCTGTTTTTT. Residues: CASSSPGGLLGRGGELFF.

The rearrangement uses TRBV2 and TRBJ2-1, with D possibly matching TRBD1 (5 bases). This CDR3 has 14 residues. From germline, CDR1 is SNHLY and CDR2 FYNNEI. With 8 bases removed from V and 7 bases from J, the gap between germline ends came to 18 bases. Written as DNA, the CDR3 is TGTGCCAGCCCAGACAGCCCGAATTTAAATGAGCAGTTCTTC. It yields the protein CASPDSPNLNEQFF.

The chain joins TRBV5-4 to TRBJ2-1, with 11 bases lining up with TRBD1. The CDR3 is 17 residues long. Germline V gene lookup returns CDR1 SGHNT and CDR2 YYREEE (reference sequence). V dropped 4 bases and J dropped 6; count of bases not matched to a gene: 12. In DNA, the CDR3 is TGTGCCAGCAGCATCGGACAGGGGGCTTCTGCTCTCAATGAGCAGTTCTTC. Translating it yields CASSIGQGASALNEQFF.

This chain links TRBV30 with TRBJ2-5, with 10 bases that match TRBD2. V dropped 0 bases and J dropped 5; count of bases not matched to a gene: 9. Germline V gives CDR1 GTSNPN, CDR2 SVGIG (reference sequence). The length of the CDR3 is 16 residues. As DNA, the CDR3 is TGTGCCTGGAGTGTAGGAAGCGGGGGGGCCCGGGAGACCCAGTACTTC. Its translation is CAWSVGSGGARETQYF.

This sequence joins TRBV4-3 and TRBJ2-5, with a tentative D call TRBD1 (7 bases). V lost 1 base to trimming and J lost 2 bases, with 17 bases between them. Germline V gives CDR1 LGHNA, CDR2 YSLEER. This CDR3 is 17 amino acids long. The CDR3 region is CASSQGPGGHLQETQYF. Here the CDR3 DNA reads TGCGCCAGCAGCCAAGGCCCAGGGGGGCACCTTCAAGAGACCCAGTACTTC.

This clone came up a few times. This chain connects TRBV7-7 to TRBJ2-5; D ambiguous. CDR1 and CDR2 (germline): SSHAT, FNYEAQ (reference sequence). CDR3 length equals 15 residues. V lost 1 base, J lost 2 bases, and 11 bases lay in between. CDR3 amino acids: CASSLDQAPQETQYF. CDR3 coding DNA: TGTGCCAGCAGCTTAGACCAAGCTCCTCAAGAGACCCAGTACTTC.

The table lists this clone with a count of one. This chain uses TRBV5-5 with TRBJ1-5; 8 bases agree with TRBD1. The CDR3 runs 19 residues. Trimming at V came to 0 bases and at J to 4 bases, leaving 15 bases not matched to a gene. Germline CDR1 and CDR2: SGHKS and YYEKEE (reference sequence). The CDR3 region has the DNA TGTGCCAGCAGCTTGGTTTGGGTGGGCAGGGGGCGAGAAAATCAGCCCCAGCATTTT. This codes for CASSLVWVGRGRENQPQHF.

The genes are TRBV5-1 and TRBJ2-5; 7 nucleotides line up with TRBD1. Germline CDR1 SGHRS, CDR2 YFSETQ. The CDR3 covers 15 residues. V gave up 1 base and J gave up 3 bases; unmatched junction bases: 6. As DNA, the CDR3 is TGCGCCAGCAGCTTGCTGTCGACAGGGAAAGAGACCCAGTACTTC. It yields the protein CASSLLSTGKETQYF. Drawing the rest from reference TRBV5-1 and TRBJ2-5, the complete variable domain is KAGVTQTPRYLIKTRGQQVTLSCSPISGHRSVSWYQQTPGQGLQFLFEYFSETQRNKGNFPGRFSGRQFSNSRSEMNVSTLELGDSALYLCASSLLSTGKETQYFGPGTRLLVL.

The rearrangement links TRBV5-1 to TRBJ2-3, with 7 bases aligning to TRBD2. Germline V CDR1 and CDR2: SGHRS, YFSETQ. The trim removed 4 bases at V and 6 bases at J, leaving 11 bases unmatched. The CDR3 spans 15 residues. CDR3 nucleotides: TGCGCCAGCAGCCAACCGGGACTACCTAGGGATACGCAGTATTTT. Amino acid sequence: CASSQPGLPRDTQYF.

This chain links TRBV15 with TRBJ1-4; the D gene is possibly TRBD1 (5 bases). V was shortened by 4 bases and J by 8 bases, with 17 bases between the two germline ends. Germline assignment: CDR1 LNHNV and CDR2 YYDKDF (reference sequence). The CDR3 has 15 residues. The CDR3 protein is CATSMGGKGAEKLFF. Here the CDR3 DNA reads TGTGCCACCAGCATGGGGGGAAAAGGAGCAGAAAAACTGTTTTTT.

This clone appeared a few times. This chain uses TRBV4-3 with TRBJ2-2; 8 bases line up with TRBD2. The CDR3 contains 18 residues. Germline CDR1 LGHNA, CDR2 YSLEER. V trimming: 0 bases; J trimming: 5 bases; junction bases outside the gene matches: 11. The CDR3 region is CASSQDRRLAGMTGELFF. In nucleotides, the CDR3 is TGCGCCAGCAGCCAAGATCGGAGGTTAGCGGGGATGACCGGGGAGCTGTTTTTT.

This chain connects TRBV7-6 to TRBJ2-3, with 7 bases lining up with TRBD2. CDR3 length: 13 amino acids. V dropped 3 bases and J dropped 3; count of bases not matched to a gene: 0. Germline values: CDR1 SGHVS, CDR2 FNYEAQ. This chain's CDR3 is CASSFGGTDTQYF. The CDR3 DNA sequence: TGTGCCAGCAGCTTCGGGGGGACAGATACGCAGTATTTT.

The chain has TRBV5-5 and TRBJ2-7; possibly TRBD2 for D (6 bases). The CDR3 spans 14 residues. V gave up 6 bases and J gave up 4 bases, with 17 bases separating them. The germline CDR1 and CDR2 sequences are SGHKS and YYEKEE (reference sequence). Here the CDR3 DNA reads TGTGCCAGCACCAATACCGGGACTTCGTACGAGCAGTACTTC. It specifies CASTNTGTSYEQYF.

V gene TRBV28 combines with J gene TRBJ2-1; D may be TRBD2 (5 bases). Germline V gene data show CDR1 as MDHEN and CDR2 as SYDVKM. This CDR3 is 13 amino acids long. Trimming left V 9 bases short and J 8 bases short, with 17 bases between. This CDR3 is CASSTGVLHEQFF. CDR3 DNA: TGTGCCAGTTCAACCGGGGTCTTGCATGAGCAGTTCTTC.

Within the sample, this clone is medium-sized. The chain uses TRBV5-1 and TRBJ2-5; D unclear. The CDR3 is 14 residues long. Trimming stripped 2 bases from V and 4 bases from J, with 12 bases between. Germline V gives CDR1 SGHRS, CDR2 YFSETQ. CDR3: CASSFNSERETQYF. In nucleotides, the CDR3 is TGCGCCAGCAGCTTTAATTCTGAGAGAGAGACCCAGTACTTC.

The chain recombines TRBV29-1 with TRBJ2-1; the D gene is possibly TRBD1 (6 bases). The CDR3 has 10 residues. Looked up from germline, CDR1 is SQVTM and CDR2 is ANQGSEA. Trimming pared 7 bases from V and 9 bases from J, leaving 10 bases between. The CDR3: CSATGSEQFF. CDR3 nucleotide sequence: TGCAGCGCCACAGGGAGTGAGCAGTTCTTC.

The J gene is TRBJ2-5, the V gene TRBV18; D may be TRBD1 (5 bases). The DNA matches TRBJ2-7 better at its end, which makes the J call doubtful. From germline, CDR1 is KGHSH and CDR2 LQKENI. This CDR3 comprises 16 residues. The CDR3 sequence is CASSPLETEYSYEQYF. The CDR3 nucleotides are TGTGCCAGCTCACCACTGGAGACAGAATATTCCTACGAGCAGTACTTC.

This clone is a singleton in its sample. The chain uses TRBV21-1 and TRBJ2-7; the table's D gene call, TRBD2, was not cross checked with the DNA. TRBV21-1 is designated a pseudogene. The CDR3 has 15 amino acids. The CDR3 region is CASSKDGGRPYEQYF. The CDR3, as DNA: TGTGCCAGCAGCAAAGATGGCGGGAGACCCTACGAGCAGTACTTC.

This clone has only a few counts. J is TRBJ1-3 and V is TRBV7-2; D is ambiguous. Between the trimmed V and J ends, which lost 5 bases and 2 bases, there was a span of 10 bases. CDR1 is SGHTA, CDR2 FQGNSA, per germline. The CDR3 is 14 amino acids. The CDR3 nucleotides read TGTGCCAGCAGCCATAATCAGCCTGGAAACACCATATATTTT. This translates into CASSHNQPGNTIYF.

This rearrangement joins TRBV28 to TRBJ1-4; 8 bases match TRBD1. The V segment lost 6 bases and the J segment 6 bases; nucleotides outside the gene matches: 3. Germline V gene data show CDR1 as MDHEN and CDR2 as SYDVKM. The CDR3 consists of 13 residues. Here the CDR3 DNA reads TGTGCCAGCAGCATACAGGGGGATGAAAAACTGTTTTTT. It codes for CASSIQGDEKLFF.

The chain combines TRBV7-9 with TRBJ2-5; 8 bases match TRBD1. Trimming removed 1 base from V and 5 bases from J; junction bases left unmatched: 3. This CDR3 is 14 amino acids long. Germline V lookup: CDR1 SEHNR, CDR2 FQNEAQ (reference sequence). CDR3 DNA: TGTGCCAGCAGCTTAGACAGGGGGAGGGAGACCCAGTACTTC. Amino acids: CASSLDRGRETQYF.

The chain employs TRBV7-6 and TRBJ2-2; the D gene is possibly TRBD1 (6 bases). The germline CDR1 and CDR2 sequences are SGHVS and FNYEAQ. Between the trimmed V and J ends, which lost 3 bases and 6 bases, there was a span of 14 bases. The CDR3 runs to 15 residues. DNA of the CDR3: TGTGCCAGCAGCTTCTCTCCCACAGGGCCCGGGGAGCTGTTTTTT. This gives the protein CASSFSPTGPGELFF.

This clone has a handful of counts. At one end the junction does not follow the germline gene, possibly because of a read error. CDR3 sequence: CASSFYRRPGYEQYF. Written as DNA, the CDR3 is TGTGCCAGCAGCTTCTACAGGCGGCCGGGTTACGAGCAGTACTTC. The V call is TRBV5-3, the J call TRBJ2-7; D may be TRBD1 (5 bases). TRBV5-3 counts as an open reading frame of uncertain function. This CDR3 has 15 residues.

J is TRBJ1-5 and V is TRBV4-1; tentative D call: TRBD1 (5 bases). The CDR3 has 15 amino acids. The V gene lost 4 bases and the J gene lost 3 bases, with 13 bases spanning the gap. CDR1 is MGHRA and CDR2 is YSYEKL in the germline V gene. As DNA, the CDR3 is TGCGCCAGCAGCCTTCGGGGCGGGTTCAATCAGCCCCAGCATTTT. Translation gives CASSLRGGFNQPQHF.

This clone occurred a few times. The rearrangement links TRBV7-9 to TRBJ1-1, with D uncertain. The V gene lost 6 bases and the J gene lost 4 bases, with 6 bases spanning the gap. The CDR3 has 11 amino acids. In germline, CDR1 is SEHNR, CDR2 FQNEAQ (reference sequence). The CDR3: CASREVTEAFF. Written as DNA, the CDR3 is TGTGCCAGCAGGGAGGTCACTGAAGCTTTCTTT. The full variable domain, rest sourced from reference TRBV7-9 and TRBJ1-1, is DTGVSQNPRHKITKRGQNVTFRCDPISEHNRLYWYRQTLGQGPEFLTYFQNEAQLEKSRLLSDRFSAERPKGSFSTLEIQRTEQGDSAMYLCASREVTEAFFGQGTRLTVV.